This T cell receptor beta chain emerged from a study of beta chain features in type 1 diabetes. General observations from the study: Significant though moderate, a shortening of TCRB CDR3s appeared in all four CD4+ subsets of Type 1 diabetes patients.

V lost 3 bases and J 0 bases, leaving 6 bases between the germline ends. This CDR3 is 14 amino acids long. Germline V gives CDR1 ENHRY, CDR2 SYGVKD. Since all of the isolated RNA was reverse transcribed, expressed TCRB transcripts were what got sequenced. Libraries were prepared by immunoSEQ multiplex PCR; TCRdb keeps only in-frame clonotypes and omits some of them. This table has 500,000 to 800,000 clones, around an eighth appearing once. This clone was observed a handful of times. What it binds is not known. The specimen sequenced was naive CD4+ T cells from blood. The V gene is TRBV10-3, the J gene TRBJ2-1; D is undetermined. The source of this sequence is a man aged 25-45 years with type 1 diabetes. CDR3 sequence reads: CAISDSASYNEQFF. The CDR3, as DNA: TGTGCCATCAGTGATTCCGCCTCCTACAATGAGCAGTTCTTC.